This T cell receptor beta chain was recovered during a study of blood T cell repertoires in COVID-19. Assay used: immunoSEQ multiplex PCR; TCRdb lists only in-frame clones, some missing. This table holds more than 60,000 clones, almost 90% found once. This CDR3 comprises 13 residues. The V gene's germline CDR1 is MNHEY and CDR2 SMNVEV (reference sequence). The ends were cut back, 0 bases at V and 7 bases at J, with 7 bases in the middle. This chain connects TRBV27 to TRBJ2-1, with D uncertain. The TCR comes from a woman aged 45-59 years with active or convalescent COVID-19. Specimen: peripheral blood. CDR3 DNA sequence: TGTGCCAGCAGTTTATCCCTAAATAATGAGCAGTTCTTC. Translated, it gives CASSLSLNNEQFF.